The next 14 T cell receptor beta chains were all read from a single sample in a study of blood T cells in healthy people across ages. It was with a sample-barcoded 5' primer and a J-beta primer mix that a second PCR of about 6 to 11 cycles was run. TCRdb re-called the 5' RACE reads with MiXCR, one entry per CDR3 protein. The top ten hold roughly 17% of the sample, which has roughly 900,000 distinct CDR3 sequences, 29% seen once. Sample: blood. These receptors originate from a woman at least 80 years old in good health.

This clonotype was recorded many times. This chain links TRBV7-2 with TRBJ2-6; D is unclear. Trimming pared 6 bases from V and 0 bases from J, leaving 6 bases between. The CDR3 runs 14 residues. From germline, CDR1 is SGHTA and CDR2 FQGNSA. CDR3 sequence reads: CASSLASGANVLTF. The CDR3 nucleotides read TGTGCCAGCAGTTTGGCCTCTGGGGCCAACGTCCTGACTTTC.

A note on this clonotype: Since a much larger clone is just one base distant, this may be a read error. The J gene is TRBJ2-3, the V gene TRBV11-2, with D unresolved. Germline V gene sequence: CDR1 SGHAT, CDR2 FQNNGV. This CDR3 has 14 residues. CDR3 in amino acids: CANSLDQVTDTQYF. The CDR3 DNA follows: TGTGCCAACAGCTTAGACCAGGTTACAGATACGCAGTATTTT.

The V and J genes are TRBV4-1 and TRBJ1-6; D is ambiguous. The length of the CDR3 is 12 residues. With 2 bases removed from V and 16 bases from J, the gap between germline ends came to 12 bases. Per germline, CDR1 MGHRA and CDR2 YSYEKL. CDR3 nucleotides: TGCGCCAGCAGCCAACCGCTCGGTACACTCCACTTT. Residues: CASSQPLGTLHF.

This clonotype was found a few times. The rearrangement joins TRBV20-1 to TRBJ1-1; the match to TRBD1 covers 9 bases. V lost 6 bases, J lost 4 bases, and 12 bases stayed unmatched. Germline CDR1 is DFQATT and CDR2 is SNEGSKA (reference sequence). The CDR3 has 15 amino acids. CDR3 in amino acids: CSAHRLGQGGTEAFF. The CDR3 bases are TGCAGTGCGCATCGGTTGGGACAGGGCGGCACTGAAGCTTTCTTT.

The sample holds many counts of this clonotype. In DNA, the CDR3 is TGCAGCGTTCTTTCGGGGGGCGACCGATCGCCACGGACTGAAGCTTTCTTT. This sequence encodes CSVLSGGDRSPRTEAFF. The chain has TRBV29-1 and TRBJ1-1; possibly TRBD1 for D (6 bases). This CDR3 contains 17 residues. Germline values: CDR1 SQVTM, CDR2 ANQGSEA. V lost 5 bases and J 5 bases, leaving 27 bases between the germline ends.

This clonotype was seen repeatedly, ten times or more. The chain uses TRBV7-6 and TRBJ2-7; the D gene is possibly TRBD2 (5 bases). This CDR3 is built from 15 residues. Germline CDR1 reads SGHVS; CDR2 reads FNYEAQ. Trimming removed 6 bases at V and 6 bases at J, with 21 bases between. CDR3 bases: TGTGCCAGCAGTCCCGGCGGAGGCCGCCTGCGCGAGCAGTACTTC. It yields the protein CASSPGGGRLREQYF.

In this sample, this clonotype turned up a few times. In DNA, the CDR3 is TGCAGTGCTAGAAGGACAGGGGGGTACACTGAAGCTTTCTTT. Translating it yields CSARRTGGYTEAFF. The chain is built from TRBV20-1 and TRBJ1-1; 10 bases map to TRBD1. Per the germline V gene, CDR1 is DFQATT and CDR2 is SNEGSKA (reference sequence). This CDR3 is 14 amino acids long. J was trimmed by 3 bases and V by 2 bases; bases with no gene match: 3.

There are a few counts of this clonotype. The chain has TRBV7-2 and TRBJ1-2, with D perhaps TRBD1 (6 bases). The CDR3 sequence is 13 residues long. Trimming removed 2 bases at V and 8 bases at J, with 12 bases between. The germline V gene has CDR1 SGHTA and CDR2 FQGNSA. The CDR3 region has the DNA TGTGCCAGCAGCTTAAGGGCAGGGGAAGGCTACACCTTC. Amino acids: CASSLRAGEGYTF. Using reference TRBV7-2 and TRBJ1-2 for the parts outside the CDR3, the full variable domain is GAGVSQSPSNKVTEKGKDVELRCDPISGHTALYWYRQSLGQGLEFLIYFQGNSAPDKSGLPSDRFSAERTGGSVSTLTIQRTQQEDSAVYLCASSLRAGEGYTFGSGTRLTVV.

Concerning this clonotype: A read error may explain this, as a much larger clone is one base away. This chain uses TRBV29-1 with TRBJ2-3; maybe TRBD2 (5 bases). The CDR3 has 14 residues. In germline, CDR1 is SQVTM, CDR2 ANQGSEA. The V and J ends lost 6 bases and 3 bases respectively, with 16 bases between them. The CDR3 protein is CSVGAEAVTDTQYF. For the CDR3, the DNA is TGCAGCGTGGGCGCGGAGGCAGTTACAGATACGCAGTATTTT.

This clonotype was seen at least ten times. The chain has TRBV9 and TRBJ1-2; the D gene is possibly TRBD1 (5 bases). Germline V gene lookup returns CDR1 SGDLS and CDR2 YYNGEE. This CDR3 has 15 amino acids. V dropped 0 bases and J dropped 4 bases, with 13 bases sitting between them. The CDR3 region is CASSVVGVGGYGYTF. The CDR3 DNA is TGTGCCAGCAGCGTAGTGGGGGTGGGTGGCTATGGCTACACCTTC.

This clonotype was counted many times. The rearrangement joins TRBV3-1 to TRBJ2-3; 8 bases match TRBD2. CDR3 size: 16 residues. After removal of 4 bases from V and 0 bases from J, the junction contained 6 bases not matched to a gene. The V gene's germline CDR1 is LGHDT and CDR2 YNNKEL (reference sequence). This CDR3 reads CASSLGTRASTDTQYF. DNA of the CDR3: TGTGCCAGCAGCCTCGGGACTAGGGCTAGCACAGATACGCAGTATTTT.

This clonotype came up many times. The gene calls are TRBV6-5 and TRBJ1-2; D is possibly TRBD1 (6 bases). The germline V gene has CDR1 MNHEY and CDR2 SVGAGI. The CDR3 has 14 residues. Trimming stripped 6 bases from V and 8 bases from J, with 19 bases between. As DNA, the CDR3 is TGTGCCAGCAGAGGAACCGGGACACCCTCCGGCTACACCTTC. Translation gives CASRGTGTPSGYTF.

At least ten counts were recorded for this clonotype. The chain carries TRBV7-2 and TRBJ2-5; D gene ambiguous. CDR1 and CDR2 from the germline V gene are SGHTA and FQGNSA. The CDR3 runs to 13 residues. Trimming stripped 4 bases from V and 5 bases from J, with 11 bases between. CDR3 in amino acids: CASSSQTVETQYF. Here the CDR3 DNA reads TGTGCCAGCAGCTCCCAAACGGTTGAGACCCAGTACTTC.

This clonotype showed up many times. CDR3 coding DNA: TGTGCCAGCAGCACCCGGGACAGGACGAGGACCTACAATGAGCAGTTCTTC. Its translation: CASSTRDRTRTYNEQFF. The rearrangement uses TRBV9 and TRBJ2-1, with 8 bases fitting TRBD1. Germline assignment: CDR1 SGDLS and CDR2 YYNGEE. Unmatched junction bases numbered 11, after V lost 4 bases and J lost 2 bases. The CDR3 is 17 amino acids.